The sample holds a few counts of the clone carrying this TCR beta chain. Antigen unknown. This sample is part of a study of CD8+CD57+ T cells in acquired aplastic anemia. As for the study in general: When averaged, DNA from sorted CD4+ and CD8+ cells came to around 3.4 ug.

Both TCR beta VDJ combination and CDR3 sequence profiling were carried out. Genomic DNA was the template for this profiling. MiXCR was run by TCRdb on the reads, yielding one entry per CDR3 protein. Of 200,000 or so distinct CDR3 sequences in the sample, over 60% are singletons; the top ten hold approximately 44%. Study results and caveats: Patients were compared with controls for CD8+ Simpson's diversity, and no significant difference emerged. Patients and controls turned out to have roughly 30 CD8+ CDR3 sequences in common.

The CDR3 runs to 12 residues. CDR1 and CDR2 (germline): MGHDK, SYGVNS. Trimming removed 6 bases from V and 5 bases from J, with 10 bases in between. The V gene is TRBV25-1, the J gene TRBJ1-1; tentatively, D is TRBD1 (6 bases). The clonotype originates from a human donor with severe aplastic anemia or a healthy control (not recorded which). The source material was sorted CD4+, CD8+, or CD8+CD57+ T cells (not recorded which) from PBMCs. The CDR3 here is CASRDSWTEAFF. CDR3 bases: TGTGCCAGCAGGGACAGCTGGACTGAAGCTTTCTTT. The full variable domain, completed using reference TRBV25-1 and TRBJ1-1, is EADIYQTPRYLVIGTGKKITLECSQTMGHDKMYWYQQDPGMELHLIHYSYGVNSTEKGDLSSESTVSRIRTEHFPLTLESARPSHTSQYLCASRDSWTEAFFGQGTRLTVV.